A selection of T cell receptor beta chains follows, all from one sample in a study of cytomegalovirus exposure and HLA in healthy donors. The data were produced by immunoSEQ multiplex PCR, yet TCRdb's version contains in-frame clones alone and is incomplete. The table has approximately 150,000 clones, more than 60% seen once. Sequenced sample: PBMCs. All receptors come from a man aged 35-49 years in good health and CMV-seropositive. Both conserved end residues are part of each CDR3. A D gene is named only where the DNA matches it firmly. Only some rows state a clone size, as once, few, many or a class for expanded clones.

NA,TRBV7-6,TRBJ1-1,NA,TGTGCCAGCAGCTTTGATGTTGGAGCTGAAGCTTTCTTT,CASSFDVGAEAFF
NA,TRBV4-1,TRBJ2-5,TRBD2,TGCGCCAGCAGCCAAGAAGAAAGACTAGCGGAAGAGACCCAGTACTTC,CASSQEERLAEETQYF
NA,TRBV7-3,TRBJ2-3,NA,TGTGCCAGCAGCTTAACTCAGATAGGCGGTACGCAGTATTTT,CASSLTQIGGTQYF
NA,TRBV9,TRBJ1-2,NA,TGTGCCAGCAGCCCAGGGGCCCTTACTAACTATGGCTACACCTTC,CASSPGALTNYGYTF
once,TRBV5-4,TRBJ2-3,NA,TGTGCCAGCAGGGGAGGGGGAGGAGATACGCAGTATTTT,CASRGGGGDTQYF
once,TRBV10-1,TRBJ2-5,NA,TGCGCCAGAAATATGAGGAGGGATTTCCAAGAGACCCAGTACTTC,CARNMRRDFQETQYF
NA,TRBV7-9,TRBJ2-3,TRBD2,TGTGCCAGCAGCTTAGGGGTGACTAGCGGGAGGACAGATACGCAGTATTTT,CASSLGVTSGRTDTQYF
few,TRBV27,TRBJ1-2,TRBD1,TGTGCCAGCAGTCCGGGACAGGGGAGGGGATACACCTTC,CASSPGQGRGYTF
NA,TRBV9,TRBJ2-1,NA,TGTGCCAGCAGCGTATGGGCAGAAAGAACCAACAATGAGCAGTTCTTC,CASSVWAERTNNEQFF
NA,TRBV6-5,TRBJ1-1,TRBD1,TGTGCCACTAGATTCGGCAGGGGGTACACTGAAGCTTTCTTT,CATRFGRGYTEAFF